The entry below gives a single T cell receptor beta chain sequence along with its context. Its antigen is as yet unknown. The sample belongs to a study of T cells in Graves' hyperthyroidism and ophthalmopathy. Study-level information: Pretreatment peripheral blood was obtained at initial diagnosis. Study-wide results and caveats: From stable hyperthyroidism, ophthalmopathy was set apart by a 13 V-J model.

Patients aged 18 to 65 had newly diagnosed hyperthyroidism that had lasted under 2 months. The TCR beta CDR3 regions underwent amplification using RNA transcripts as the source. The study used the HTBI primer set for a first-round RT-PCR of the TCR CDR3. TCRdb re-derived calls from the multiplex PCR reads in MiXCR, one entry per CDR3 protein. The sample records about 420,000 distinct CDR3 sequences, roughly 15% being singletons. The sample taken for sequencing was blood. This TCR derives from a woman between 18 and 29 years old with Graves' hyperthyroidism.

CDR3 protein: CATQRDSSYEQYF. As DNA, the CDR3 is TGTGCCACTCAACGGGACAGCTCCTACGAGCAGTACTTC. The chain has TRBV6-1 and TRBJ2-7; 7 nucleotides align to TRBD1. The CDR3 spans 13 residues. Germline trimming cut 10 bases from V and 0 bases from J; bases unmatched to any gene: 6. Germline V gene lookup returns CDR1 MNHNS and CDR2 SASEGT.